The T cell receptor (beta chain) under discussion was sequenced for a study of blood T cell repertoires in COVID-19. Study at large: From the United States, Italy and Spain came samples of acute and convalescent COVID-19. PBMCs, B-cell-depleted T cells, or T cells were the source of the cDNA or gDNA that made up the material.

The CDR3 length is 14 residues. V shed 4 bases, J shed 8 bases, and the junction held 7 bases outside the gene matches. Germline assignment: CDR1 LNHDA and CDR2 SQIVND (reference sequence). In its sample, this clone was seen once. In the original workflow: Scientists estimated how many nucleated cells there were by amplifying reference gene primers. Sequenced by immunoSEQ multiplex PCR; TCRdb stores in-frame clones only, minus some. V, J and clone size were drawn from that table, and D and trimming were deduced from the DNA. The table lists some 180,000 clones, approximately 85% of them singletons. The sequence was collected from a woman aged 60-70 years with acute or convalescent COVID-19. The sample consisted of peripheral blood. V gene TRBV19 combines with J gene TRBJ1-2; 10 bases are a match to TRBD1. The CDR3 reads CASSNRQGAWGYTF. The CDR3 nucleotides are TGTGCCAGTAGTAACAGACAGGGGGCTTGGGGCTACACCTTC.